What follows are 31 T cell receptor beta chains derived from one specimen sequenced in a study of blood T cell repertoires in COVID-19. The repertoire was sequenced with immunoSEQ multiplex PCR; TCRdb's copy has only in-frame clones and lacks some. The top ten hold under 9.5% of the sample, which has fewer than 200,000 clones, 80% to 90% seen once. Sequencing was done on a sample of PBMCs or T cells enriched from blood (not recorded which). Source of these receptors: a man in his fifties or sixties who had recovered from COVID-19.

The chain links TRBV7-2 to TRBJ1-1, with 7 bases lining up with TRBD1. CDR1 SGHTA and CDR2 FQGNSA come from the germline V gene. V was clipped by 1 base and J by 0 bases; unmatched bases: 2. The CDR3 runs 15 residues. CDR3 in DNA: TGTGCCAGCAGCTTAGGACAGGGATTGAACACTGAAGCTTTCTTT. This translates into CASSLGQGLNTEAFF.

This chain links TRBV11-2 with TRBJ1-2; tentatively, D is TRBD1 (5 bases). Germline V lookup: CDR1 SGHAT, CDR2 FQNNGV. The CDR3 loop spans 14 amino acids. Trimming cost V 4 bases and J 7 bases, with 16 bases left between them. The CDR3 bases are TGTGCCAGCAGCTACGGGACTGTCCCTCCTGGCTACACCTTC. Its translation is CASSYGTVPPGYTF.

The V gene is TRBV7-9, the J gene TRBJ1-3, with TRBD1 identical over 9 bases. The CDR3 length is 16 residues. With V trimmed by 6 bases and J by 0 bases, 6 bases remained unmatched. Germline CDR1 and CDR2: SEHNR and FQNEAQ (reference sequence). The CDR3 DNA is TGTGCCAGCAGTTCCGGGACAGGGAGCTCTGGAAACACCATATATTTT. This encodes CASSSGTGSSGNTIYF.

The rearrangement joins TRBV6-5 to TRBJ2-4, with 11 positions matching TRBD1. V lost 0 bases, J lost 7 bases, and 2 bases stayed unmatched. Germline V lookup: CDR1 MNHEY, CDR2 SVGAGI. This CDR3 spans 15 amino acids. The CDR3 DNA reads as TGTGCCAGCAGTTACTCGGGGACAGGGGGGAACATTCAGTACTTC. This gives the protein CASSYSGTGGNIQYF.

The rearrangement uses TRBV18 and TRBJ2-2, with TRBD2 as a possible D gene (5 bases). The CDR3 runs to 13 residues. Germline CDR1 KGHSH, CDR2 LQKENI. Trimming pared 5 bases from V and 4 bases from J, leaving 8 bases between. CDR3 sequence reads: CASSFGLTGELFF. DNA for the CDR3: TGTGCCAGCTCATTTGGACTCACCGGGGAGCTGTTTTTT.

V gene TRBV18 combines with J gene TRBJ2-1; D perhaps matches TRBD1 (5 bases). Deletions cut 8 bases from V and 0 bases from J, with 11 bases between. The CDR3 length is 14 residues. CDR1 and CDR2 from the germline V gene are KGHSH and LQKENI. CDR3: CASSSQGSYNEQFF. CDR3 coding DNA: TGTGCCAGCAGCAGCCAGGGCTCCTACAATGAGCAGTTCTTC.

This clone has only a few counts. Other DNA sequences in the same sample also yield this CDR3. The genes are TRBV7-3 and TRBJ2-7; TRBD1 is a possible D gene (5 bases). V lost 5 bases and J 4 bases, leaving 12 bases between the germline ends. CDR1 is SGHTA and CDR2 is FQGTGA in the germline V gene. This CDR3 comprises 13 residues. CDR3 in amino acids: CASSLTPGYEQYF. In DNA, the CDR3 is TGTGCCAGCAGCCTTACACCAGGGTACGAGCAGTACTTC.

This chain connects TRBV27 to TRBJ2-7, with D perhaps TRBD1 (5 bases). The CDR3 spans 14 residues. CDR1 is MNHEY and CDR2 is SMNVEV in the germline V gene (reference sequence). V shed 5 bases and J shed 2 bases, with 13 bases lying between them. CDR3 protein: CASSPQGIAYEQYF. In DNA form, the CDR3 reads TGTGCCAGCAGTCCCCAGGGTATCGCCTACGAGCAGTACTTC.

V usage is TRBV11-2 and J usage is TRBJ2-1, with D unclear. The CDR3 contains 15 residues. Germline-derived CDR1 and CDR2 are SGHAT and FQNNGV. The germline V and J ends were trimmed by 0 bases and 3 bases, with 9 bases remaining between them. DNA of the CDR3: TGTGCCAGCAGCTTAGAGGGCTTCAGCTACAATGAGCAGTTCTTC. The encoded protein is CASSLEGFSYNEQFF.

The CDR3 coding sequence is TGTGCCAGCAGTTGGCTAGAGACCCAGTACTTC. This encodes CASSWLETQYF. The gene calls are TRBV12-3 or TRBV12-4 and TRBJ2-5; D gene ambiguous. Trimming shortened V by 4 bases and J by 4 bases, and 4 bases separated the two germline ends. The CDR3 length is 11 residues.

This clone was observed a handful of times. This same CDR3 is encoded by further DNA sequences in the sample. The CDR3 loop is CASRTGSDGYTF. CDR3 DNA sequence: TGTGCCAGCAGGACAGGGTCGGATGGCTACACCTTC. The chain links TRBV6-5 to TRBJ1-2, with 7 bases that match TRBD1. CDR3 size: 12 residues. The germline CDR1 and CDR2 sequences are MNHEY and SVGAGI. Trimming at V came to 6 bases and at J to 6 bases, leaving 4 bases not matched to a gene.

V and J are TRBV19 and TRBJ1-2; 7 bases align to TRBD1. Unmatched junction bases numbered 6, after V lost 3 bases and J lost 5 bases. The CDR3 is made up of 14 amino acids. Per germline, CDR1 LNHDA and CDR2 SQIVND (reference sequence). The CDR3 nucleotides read TGTGCCAGTAGTATTGGGCAGGGGGGTTATGGCTACACCTTC. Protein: CASSIGQGGYGYTF.

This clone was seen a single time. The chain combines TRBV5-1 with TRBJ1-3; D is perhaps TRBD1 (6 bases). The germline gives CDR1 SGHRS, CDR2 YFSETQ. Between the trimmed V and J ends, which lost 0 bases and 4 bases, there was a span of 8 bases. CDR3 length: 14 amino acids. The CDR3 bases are TGCGCCAGCAGCTTGGACAGGGACGGAAACACCATATATTTT. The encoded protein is CASSLDRDGNTIYF.

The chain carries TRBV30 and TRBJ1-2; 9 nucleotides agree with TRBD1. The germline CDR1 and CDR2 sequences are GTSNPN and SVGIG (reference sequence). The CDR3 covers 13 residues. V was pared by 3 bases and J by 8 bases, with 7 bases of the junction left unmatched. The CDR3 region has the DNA TGTGCCTGGAGCGCCGGGACAGGGCGCGGCTACACCTTC. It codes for CAWSAGTGRGYTF.

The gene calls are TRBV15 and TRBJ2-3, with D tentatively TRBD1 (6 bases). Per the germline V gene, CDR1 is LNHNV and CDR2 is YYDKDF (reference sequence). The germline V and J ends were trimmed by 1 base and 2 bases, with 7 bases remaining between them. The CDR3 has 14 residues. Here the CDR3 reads CATSRGTDTDTQYF. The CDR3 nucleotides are TGTGCCACCAGCAGAGGGACAGACACAGATACGCAGTATTTT.

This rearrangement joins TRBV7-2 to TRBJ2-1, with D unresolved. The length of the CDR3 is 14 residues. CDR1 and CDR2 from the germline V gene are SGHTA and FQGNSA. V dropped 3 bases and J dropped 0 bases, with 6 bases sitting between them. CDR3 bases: TGTGCCAGCAGCTTGTTGAGCTCCTACAATGAGCAGTTCTTC. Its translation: CASSLLSSYNEQFF.

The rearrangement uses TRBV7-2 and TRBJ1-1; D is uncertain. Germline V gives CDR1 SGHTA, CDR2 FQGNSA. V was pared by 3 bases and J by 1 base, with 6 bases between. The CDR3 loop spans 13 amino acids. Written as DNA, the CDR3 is TGTGCCAGCAGCTTCGCGAGGAACACTGAAGCTTTCTTT. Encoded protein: CASSFARNTEAFF.

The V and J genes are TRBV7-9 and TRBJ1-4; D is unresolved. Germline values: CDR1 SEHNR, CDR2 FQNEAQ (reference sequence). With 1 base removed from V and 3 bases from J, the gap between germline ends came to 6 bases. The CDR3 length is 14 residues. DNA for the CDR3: TGTGCCAGCAGCTTAGGGAGTGCTAATGAAAAACTGTTTTTT. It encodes CASSLGSANEKLFF.

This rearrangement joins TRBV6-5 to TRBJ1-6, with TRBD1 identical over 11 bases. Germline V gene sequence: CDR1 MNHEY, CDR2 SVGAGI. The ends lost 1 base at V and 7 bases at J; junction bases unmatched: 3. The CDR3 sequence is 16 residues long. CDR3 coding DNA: TGTGCCAGCAGTTACTTAGGGACAGGGGGAAATTCACCCCTCCACTTT. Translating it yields CASSYLGTGGNSPLHF.

This CDR3 reads CSVDRGGGHGYTF. The CDR3, as DNA: TGCAGCGTTGATAGAGGGGGCGGTCATGGCTACACCTTC. V gene TRBV29-1 combines with J gene TRBJ1-2; 7 nucleotides agree with TRBD1. This CDR3 spans 13 amino acids. V gave up 3 bases and J gave up 6 bases; unmatched junction bases: 7. Germline V gives CDR1 SQVTM, CDR2 ANQGSEA.

DNA of the CDR3: TGTGCCAGCAGCCAAGGGACAGGGCATCGGGAGACCCAGTACTTC. Amino acid sequence: CASSQGTGHRETQYF. The chain recombines TRBV7-8 with TRBJ2-5; TRBD1 matches at 9 bases. V was pared by 5 bases and J by 5 bases, with 9 bases of the junction left unmatched. Germline loops: CDR1 SGHVS, CDR2 FQNEAQ. The CDR3 is 15 residues long. Full variable domain (remainder filled in from reference TRBV7-8 and TRBJ2-5): GAGVSQSPRYKVAKRGQDVALRCDPISGHVSLFWYQQALGQGPEFLTYFQNEAQLDKSGLPSDRFFAERPEGSVSTLKIQRTQQEDSAVYLCASSQGTGHRETQYFGPGTRLLVL.

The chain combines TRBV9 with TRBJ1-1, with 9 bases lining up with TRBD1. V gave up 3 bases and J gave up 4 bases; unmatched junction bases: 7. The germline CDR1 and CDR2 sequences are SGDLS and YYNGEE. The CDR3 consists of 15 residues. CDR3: CASSGLGQGGTEAFF. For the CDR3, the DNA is TGTGCCAGCAGCGGCTTGGGACAGGGCGGCACTGAAGCTTTCTTT.

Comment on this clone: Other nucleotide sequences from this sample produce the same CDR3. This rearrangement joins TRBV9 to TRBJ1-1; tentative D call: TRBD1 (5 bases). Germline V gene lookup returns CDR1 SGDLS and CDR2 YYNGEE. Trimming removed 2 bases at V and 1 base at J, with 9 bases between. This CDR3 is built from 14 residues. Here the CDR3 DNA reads TGTGCCAGCAGCGTCGGACAAAGGAACACTGAAGCTTTCTTT. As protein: CASSVGQRNTEAFF.

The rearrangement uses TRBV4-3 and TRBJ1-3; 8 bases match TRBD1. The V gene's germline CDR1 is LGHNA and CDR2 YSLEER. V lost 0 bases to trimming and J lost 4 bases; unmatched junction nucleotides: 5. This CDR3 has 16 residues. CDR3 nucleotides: TGCGCCAGCAGCCAAGAACAGGGGGTGCAAGGAAACACCATATATTTT. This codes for CASSQEQGVQGNTIYF.

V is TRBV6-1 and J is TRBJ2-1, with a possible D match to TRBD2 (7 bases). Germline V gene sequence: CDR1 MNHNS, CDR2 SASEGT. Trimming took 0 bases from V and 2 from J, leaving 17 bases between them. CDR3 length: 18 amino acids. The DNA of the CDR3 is TGTGCCAGCAGTGAAGCCGGGTCGGGGGGCCCCCCCTACAATGAGCAGTTCTTC. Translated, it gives CASSEAGSGGPPYNEQFF.

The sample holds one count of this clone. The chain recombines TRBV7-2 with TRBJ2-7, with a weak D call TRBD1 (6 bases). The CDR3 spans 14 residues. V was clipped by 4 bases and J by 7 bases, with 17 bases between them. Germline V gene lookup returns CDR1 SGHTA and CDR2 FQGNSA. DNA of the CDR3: TGTGCCAGCAGCTCCAACAGGGCATCGAGGGAGCAGTACTTC. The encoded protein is CASSSNRASREQYF.

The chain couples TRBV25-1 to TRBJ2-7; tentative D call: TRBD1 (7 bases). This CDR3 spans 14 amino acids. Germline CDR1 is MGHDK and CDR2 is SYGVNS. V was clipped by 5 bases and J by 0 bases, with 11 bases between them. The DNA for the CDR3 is TGTGCCAGCAGTCTGCAGGGGGGCTCCTACGAGCAGTACTTC. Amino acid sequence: CASSLQGGSYEQYF.

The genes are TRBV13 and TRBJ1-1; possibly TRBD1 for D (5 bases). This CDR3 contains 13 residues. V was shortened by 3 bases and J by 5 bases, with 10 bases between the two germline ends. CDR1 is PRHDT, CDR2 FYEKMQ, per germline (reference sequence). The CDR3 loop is CASSFGRGTEAFF. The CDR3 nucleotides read TGTGCCAGCAGCTTCGGTAGGGGAACTGAAGCTTTCTTT. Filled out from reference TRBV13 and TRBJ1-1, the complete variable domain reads AAGVIQSPRHLIKEKRETATLKCYPIPRHDTVYWYQQGPGQDPQFLISFYEKMQSDKGSIPDRFSAQQFSDYHSELNMSSLELGDSALYFCASSFGRGTEAFFGQGTRLTVV.

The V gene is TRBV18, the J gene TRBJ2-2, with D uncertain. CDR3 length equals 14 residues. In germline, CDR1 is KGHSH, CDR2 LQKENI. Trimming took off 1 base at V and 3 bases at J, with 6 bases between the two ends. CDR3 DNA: TGTGCCAGCTCACCACAAACAGACACCGGGGAGCTGTTTTTT. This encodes CASSPQTDTGELFF.

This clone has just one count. CDR3 nucleotides: TGCGCCAGCAGCTTCGGACAGGATTATTCACCCCTCCACTTT. Residues: CASSFGQDYSPLHF. The chain carries TRBV5-1 and TRBJ1-6; TRBD1 matches 7 bases. Germline V CDR1 and CDR2: SGHRS, YFSETQ. V trimming: 2 bases; J trimming: 8 bases; junction bases outside the gene matches: 4. The CDR3 is made up of 14 amino acids. Filled out from reference TRBV5-1 and TRBJ1-6, the complete variable domain reads KAGVTQTPRYLIKTRGQQVTLSCSPISGHRSVSWYQQTPGQGLQFLFEYFSETQRNKGNFPGRFSGRQFSNSRSEMNVSTLELGDSALYLCASSFGQDYSPLHFGNGTRLTVT.

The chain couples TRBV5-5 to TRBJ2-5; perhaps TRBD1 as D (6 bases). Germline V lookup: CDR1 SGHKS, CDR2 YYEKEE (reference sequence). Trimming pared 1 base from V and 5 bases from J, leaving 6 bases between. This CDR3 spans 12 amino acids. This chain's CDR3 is CASSLRGETQYF. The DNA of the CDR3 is TGTGCCAGCAGCTTGAGGGGGGAGACCCAGTACTTC.